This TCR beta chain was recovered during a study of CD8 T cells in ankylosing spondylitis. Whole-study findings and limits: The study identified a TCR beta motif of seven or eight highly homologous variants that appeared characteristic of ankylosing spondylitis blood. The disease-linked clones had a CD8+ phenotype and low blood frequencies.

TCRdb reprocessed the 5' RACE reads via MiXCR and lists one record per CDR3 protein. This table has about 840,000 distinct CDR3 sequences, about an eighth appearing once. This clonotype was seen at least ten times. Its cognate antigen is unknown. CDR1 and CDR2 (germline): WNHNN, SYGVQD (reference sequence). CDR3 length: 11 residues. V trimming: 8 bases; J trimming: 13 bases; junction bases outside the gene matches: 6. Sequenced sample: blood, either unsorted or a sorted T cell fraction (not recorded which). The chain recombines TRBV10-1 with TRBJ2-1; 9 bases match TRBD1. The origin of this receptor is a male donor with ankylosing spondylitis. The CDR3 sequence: CASGTGNPQFF. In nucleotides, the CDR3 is TGCGCCAGCGGGACAGGGAATCCACAGTTCTTC.